These 3 T cell receptor beta chains were sequenced from one sample in a study of blood T cell repertoires in COVID-19. The assay was immunoSEQ multiplex PCR, and TCRdb's table has in-frame clones only and misses some. This table holds about 54,000 clones, about 90% found once. The material sequenced was peripheral blood. The receptors stem from a man in his fifties or sixties with active COVID-19.

The genes are TRBV4-1 and TRBJ1-2; a weak D match, TRBD1 (5 bases). Trimming pared 3 bases from V and 8 bases from J, leaving 22 bases between. Germline V CDR1 and CDR2: MGHRA, YSYEKL. The CDR3 runs 16 residues. In DNA form, the CDR3 reads TGCGCCAGCAGCCATCCCTTCTGGAGGGACTATGTGGGCTACACCTTC. Translation: CASSHPFWRDYVGYTF.

CDR3 region: CAWSSAGYYEQYF. The DNA for the CDR3 is TGTGCCTGGAGTTCAGCGGGGTACTACGAGCAGTACTTC. V is TRBV30 and J is TRBJ2-7, with 7 bases identical to TRBD2. The V and J ends lost 2 bases and 3 bases, in that order; junction bases with no gene match: 4. The germline gives CDR1 GTSNPN, CDR2 SVGIG (reference sequence). There are 13 residues in the CDR3.

This clone was counted once. The V and J genes are TRBV10-3 and TRBJ1-2, with 9 bases that match TRBD1. The CDR3 sequence is 13 residues long. V shed 6 bases, J shed 6 bases, and the junction held 5 bases outside the gene matches. The germline V gene has CDR1 ENHRY and CDR2 SYGVKD. DNA for the CDR3: TGTGCCATCAGGGGGACAGGGAAGGATGGCTACACCTTC. This gives the protein CAIRGTGKDGYTF.